One and the same sample provided the 5 T cell receptor beta chains below, sequenced in a study of identical twins. TCRdb recomputed calls from the 5' RACE reads with MiXCR, one row per CDR3 protein. The sample holds more than 1.5 million distinct CDR3 sequences, roughly 35% seen once. Sequencing was performed on cord blood. The receptors were gathered from a newborn girl in good health.

This clonotype was seen many times. The chain employs TRBV12-3 or TRBV12-4 and TRBJ2-3; 11 bases are a match to TRBD2. The CDR3 consists of 18 residues. J gave up 2 bases and V 3 bases, and 10 bases lay outside the gene matches. The CDR3: CASSFPSGRTSYTDTQYF. The CDR3 coding sequence is TGTGCCAGCAGTTTCCCTAGCGGGAGGACCAGTTACACAGATACGCAGTATTTT.

This clonotype came up a few times. The chain employs TRBV19 and TRBJ1-5; TRBD1 agrees at 7 bases. Looked up from germline, CDR1 is LNHDA and CDR2 is SQIVND (reference sequence). CDR3 length: 13 residues. The V segment lost 9 bases and the J segment 10 bases; nucleotides outside the gene matches: 12. CDR3 in amino acids: CASAYRGPTPQHF. In nucleotides, the CDR3 is TGTGCCAGCGCTTACAGGGGTCCTACACCCCAGCATTTT.

In this sample, this clonotype turned up many times. The chain joins TRBV10-2 to TRBJ2-6, with TRBD1 identical over 8 bases. Germline trimming cut 5 bases from V and 0 bases from J; bases unmatched to any gene: 9. The CDR3 has 18 amino acids. The germline gives CDR1 WSHSY, CDR2 SAAADI. In DNA form, the CDR3 reads TGCGCCAGCAGTAAAGGGACAGGTCCCTTCTCTGGGGCCAACGTCCTGACTTTC. Protein product: CASSKGTGPFSGANVLTF.

This clonotype has a handful of counts. The chain has TRBV20-1 and TRBJ2-7, with D unclear. Deletions cut 5 bases from V and 4 bases from J, with 12 bases between. CDR3 length: 12 amino acids. Germline values: CDR1 DFQATT, CDR2 SNEGSKA (reference sequence). CDR3 sequence: CSALPPVYEQYF. For the CDR3, the DNA is TGCAGTGCTTTGCCCCCGGTTTACGAGCAGTACTTC.

This clonotype was seen a handful of times. The V call is TRBV12-3 or TRBV12-4, the J call TRBJ2-5, with D possibly being TRBD2 (5 bases). V was pared by 4 bases and J by 5 bases, with 17 bases between. The CDR3 length is 15 residues. The CDR3: CASSYHELGFETQYF. The CDR3 DNA follows: TGTGCCAGCAGTTACCACGAACTAGGATTTGAGACCCAGTACTTC.